A single sample gave rise to the 17 T cell receptor beta chains below, sequenced in a study of OX40 agonist ivuxolimab in advanced cancers. Some clones are missing from TCRdb's copy, which holds only in-frame ones; the method was immunoSEQ multiplex PCR. The sample includes approximately 86,000 clones, 80% to 95% of them seen just once. The starting material was CD4+ or CD8+ T cells sorted from blood, obtained in a trial of the OX40 agonist ivuxolimab. The source is an adult with an advanced solid tumor such as melanoma, head and neck, liver or kidney cancer.

The chain couples TRBV6-5 to TRBJ1-5; no firm D call. Germline V CDR1 and CDR2: MNHEY, SVGAGI. V lost 0 bases and J lost 6, with 12 bases in between. The CDR3 sequence is 15 residues long. The CDR3 sequence is CASSYSVRMVQPQHF. The DNA of the CDR3 is TGTGCCAGCAGTTACTCCGTCAGGATGGTTCAGCCCCAGCATTTT.

The chain combines TRBV5-1 with TRBJ2-7, with 10 bases fitting TRBD2. Germline CDR1 is SGHRS and CDR2 is YFSETQ. Trimming at V came to 2 bases and at J to 3 bases, leaving 5 bases not matched to a gene. The CDR3 contains 15 residues. The CDR3 DNA is TGCGCCAGCAGCTTAACCAAGCGGGAGGGCTACGAGCAGTACTTC. Its translation is CASSLTKREGYEQYF.

The rearrangement links TRBV28 to TRBJ2-1; D gene uncertain. Germline CDR1 MDHEN, CDR2 SYDVKM. This CDR3 has 11 amino acids. The ends were cut back, 7 bases at V and 4 bases at J, with 5 bases in the middle. In nucleotides, the CDR3 is TGTGCCAGCACCCTGTACAATGAGCAGTTCTTC. Amino acid sequence: CASTLYNEQFF. Looking up the rest from reference TRBV28 and TRBJ2-1 gives the full variable domain: DVKVTQSSRYLVKRTGEKVFLECVQDMDHENMFWYRQDPGLGLRLIYFSYDVKMKEKGDIPEGYSVSREKKERFSLILESASTNQTSMYLCASTLYNEQFFGPGTRLTVL.

DNA of the CDR3: TGTGCCAGCTCACCCGCGACAGGGACGTCAACAGATACGCAGTATTTT. Translated: CASSPATGTSTDTQYF. The chain recombines TRBV18 with TRBJ2-3; 7 bases map to TRBD1. The germline V gene has CDR1 KGHSH and CDR2 LQKENI. There are 16 residues in the CDR3. V lost 3 bases and J lost 3; bases outside the gene matches: 9. The full variable domain, completed using reference TRBV18 and TRBJ2-3, is NAGVMQNPRHLVRRRGQEARLRCSPMKGHSHVYWYRQLPEEGLKFMVYLQKENIIDESGMPKERFSAEFPKEGPSILRIQQVVRGDSAAYFCASSPATGTSTDTQYFGPGTRLTVL.

The rearrangement links TRBV15 to TRBJ1-4; D is undetermined. Between the trimmed V and J ends, which lost 3 bases and 7 bases, there was a span of 6 bases. The CDR3 sequence is 12 residues long. Germline values: CDR1 LNHNV, CDR2 YYDKDF (reference sequence). CDR3 amino acids: CATSRGGEKLFF. CDR3 nucleotide sequence: TGTGCCACCAGCAGGGGAGGTGAAAAACTGTTTTTT.

V is TRBV25-1 and J is TRBJ2-7; TRBD2 might be the D (5 bases). The V and J ends lost 2 bases and 6 bases respectively, with 14 bases between them. Germline values: CDR1 MGHDK, CDR2 SYGVNS. The CDR3 covers 14 residues. CDR3 coding DNA: TGTGCCAGCAGTGAACGGCAAGGGAGTCTCGAGCAGTACTTC. Encoded protein: CASSERQGSLEQYF.

The chain carries TRBV4-1 and TRBJ2-5; possibly TRBD2 for D (5 bases). The CDR3 spans 15 residues. Germline V gene data show CDR1 as MGHRA and CDR2 as YSYEKL. Trimming removed 1 base from V and 5 bases from J, with 14 bases in between. CDR3 sequence: CASSQGLVSGETQYF. In nucleotides, the CDR3 is TGCGCCAGCAGCCAAGGGCTGGTCTCGGGGGAGACCCAGTACTTC.

The chain joins TRBV7-8 to TRBJ1-5, with a weak D call TRBD1 (5 bases). Per germline, CDR1 SGHVS and CDR2 FQNEAQ. The CDR3 covers 13 residues. V lost 2 bases, J lost 9 bases, and 11 bases lay in between. The CDR3 here is CASSLLGLSPQHF. The CDR3 DNA reads TGTGCCAGCAGCTTATTGGGGCTATCGCCCCAGCATTTT.

This chain links TRBV7-2 with TRBJ2-5; 7 bases line up with TRBD2. V lost 0 bases to trimming and J lost 7 bases; unmatched junction nucleotides: 5. Germline CDR1 is SGHTA and CDR2 is FQGNSA. The CDR3 is made up of 14 amino acids. This chain's CDR3 is CASSLAPGGVTQYF. CDR3 in DNA: TGTGCCAGCAGCTTAGCGCCGGGGGGAGTGACCCAGTACTTC.

The V call is TRBV28, the J call TRBJ1-2; 7 bases are a match to TRBD1. There are 13 residues in the CDR3. In germline, CDR1 is MDHEN, CDR2 SYDVKM. V gave up 7 bases and J gave up 5 bases; unmatched junction bases: 7. In DNA, the CDR3 is TGTGCCAGCAACCAACAGGGGCAATATGGCTACACCTTC. Residues: CASNQQGQYGYTF.

The gene calls are TRBV6-1 and TRBJ1-1; 7 bases are shared with TRBD1. Unmatched junction bases numbered 13, after V lost 4 bases and J lost 5 bases. The CDR3 has 16 amino acids. Germline CDR1 MNHNS, CDR2 SASEGT. The CDR3 sequence: CASSAPRQGTYTEAFF. The CDR3 nucleotides are TGTGCCAGCAGTGCCCCTAGACAGGGTACGTATACTGAAGCTTTCTTT.

This clone has only one observation. In the same sample, other DNA sequences code for this CDR3. The V and J genes are TRBV28 and TRBJ1-5; the D gene is possibly TRBD1 (6 bases). CDR1 is MDHEN, CDR2 SYDVKM, per germline. V lost 3 bases to trimming and J lost 7 bases, with 7 bases between them. This CDR3 has 12 amino acids. For the CDR3, the DNA is TGTGCCAGCAGTTTGCAGGGGCAGCCCCAGCATTTT. It is translated as CASSLQGQPQHF. Variable domain in full (rest from reference TRBV28 and TRBJ1-5): DVKVTQSSRYLVKRTGEKVFLECVQDMDHENMFWYRQDPGLGLRLIYFSYDVKMKEKGDIPEGYSVSREKKERFSLILESASTNQTSMYLCASSLQGQPQHFGDGTRLSIL.

The rearrangement uses TRBV7-9 and TRBJ1-1; D gene uncertain. The CDR3 is made up of 12 amino acids. The germline V and J ends were trimmed by 7 bases and 0 bases, with 6 bases remaining between them. Germline assignment: CDR1 SEHNR and CDR2 FQNEAQ (reference sequence). Here the CDR3 DNA reads TGTGCCAGCAACGGGATGAACACTGAAGCTTTCTTT. It specifies CASNGMNTEAFF.

The sample holds a few counts of this clone. V and J are TRBV7-2 and TRBJ1-1; unclear D gene. V dropped 6 bases and J dropped 1 base, with 12 bases sitting between them. This CDR3 region has 14 residues. Germline V CDR1 and CDR2: SGHTA, FQGNSA. The CDR3 loop reads CASRLGGPNTEAFF. The CDR3 DNA reads as TGTGCCAGCAGATTGGGAGGACCGAACACTGAAGCTTTCTTT.

This chain uses TRBV14 with TRBJ2-2, with 8 bases aligning to TRBD1. The length of the CDR3 is 14 residues. Germline-derived CDR1 and CDR2 are SGHDN and FVKESK. The V segment lost 5 bases and the J segment 6 bases; nucleotides outside the gene matches: 5. The CDR3 is CASSSTQGAGELFF. The CDR3 DNA reads TGTGCCAGCAGCTCAACACAGGGGGCCGGGGAGCTGTTTTTT.

The V and J genes are TRBV5-1 and TRBJ1-1, with 8 bases lining up with TRBD1. The CDR3 totals 15 residues. Germline V gene lookup returns CDR1 SGHRS and CDR2 YFSETQ. The trim removed 0 bases at V and 3 bases at J, leaving 4 bases unmatched. As DNA, the CDR3 is TGCGCCAGCAGCTTGGGCAGGGGGCTCGACACTGAAGCTTTCTTT. It specifies CASSLGRGLDTEAFF.

This chain links TRBV5-1 with TRBJ2-2, with D uncertain. The V end was cut by 4 bases, the J end by 5 bases, with 12 bases between. Per the germline V gene, CDR1 is SGHRS and CDR2 is YFSETQ. The CDR3 totals 14 residues. CDR3 amino acids: CASSQIMGTGELFF. For the CDR3, the DNA is TGCGCCAGCAGCCAGATAATGGGGACCGGGGAGCTGTTTTTT.